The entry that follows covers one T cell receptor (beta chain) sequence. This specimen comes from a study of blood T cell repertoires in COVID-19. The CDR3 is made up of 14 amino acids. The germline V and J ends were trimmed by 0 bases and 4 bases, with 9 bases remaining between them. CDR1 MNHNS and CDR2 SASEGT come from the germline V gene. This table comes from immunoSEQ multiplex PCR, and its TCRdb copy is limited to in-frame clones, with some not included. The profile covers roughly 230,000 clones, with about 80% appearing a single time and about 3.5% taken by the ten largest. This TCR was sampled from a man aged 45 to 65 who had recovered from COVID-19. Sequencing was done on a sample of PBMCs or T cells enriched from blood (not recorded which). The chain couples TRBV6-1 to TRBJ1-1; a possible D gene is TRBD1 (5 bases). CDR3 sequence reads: CASSEAHGGTEAFF. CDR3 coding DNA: TGTGCCAGCAGTGAAGCGCACGGGGGCACTGAAGCTTTCTTT.